This TCR beta chain was sequenced in a study of shared clonotypes between healthy human individuals. Germline CDR1 reads MDHEN; CDR2 reads SYDVKM. J was trimmed by 3 bases and V by 5 bases; bases with no gene match: 2. The CDR3 length is 15 residues. Naive CD8 cells, CD45RO-negative and positively selected for CCR7, excluded terminally differentiated effector memory CD45RA+ cells. At deep level, the assay was performed. The data were produced by immunoSEQ multiplex PCR, yet TCRdb's version contains in-frame clones alone and is incomplete. This sample has a few hundred thousand clones, with 95% to 96% found just once.

The TCR sequence derives from a woman in her 30s in good health. The chain couples TRBV28 to TRBJ2-3; 13 bases are shared with TRBD2. The sequenced sample consisted of naive CD8+ T cells sorted from blood. CDR3 sequence reads: CASSKLAGGTDTQYF. The CDR3 nucleotides read TGTGCCAGCAGTAAACTAGCGGGAGGGACAGATACGCAGTATTTT.